This TCR beta chain was identified during a study of OX40 agonist ivuxolimab in advanced cancers. Study-level background: Aged about 20 to 80 with a mean of approximately 60 years, they were about 80% male. Of the patients, three showed partial responses, one with hepatocellular carcinoma and two with cutaneous melanoma.

Germline CDR1 is SGHAT and CDR2 is FQNNGV. Trimming stripped 2 bases from V and 1 base from J, with 11 bases between. The CDR3 has 15 residues. Libraries were prepared by immunoSEQ multiplex PCR; TCRdb keeps only in-frame clonotypes and omits some of them. The sample has fewer than 100,000 clones; about 94% are singletons. This chain uses TRBV11-2 with TRBJ1-1; no clear D. The clonotype was recovered from an adult with an advanced solid tumor such as melanoma, head and neck, liver or kidney cancer. Sample: CD4+ or CD8+ T cells sorted from blood, taken in a trial of the OX40 agonist ivuxolimab. The CDR3, as DNA: TGTGCCAGCAGCTTATCGCAGGTTGGGAACACTGAAGCTTTCTTT. Its translation is CASSLSQVGNTEAFF. Variable domain in full (rest from reference TRBV11-2 and TRBJ1-1): EAGVAQSPRYKIIEKRQSVAFWCNPISGHATLYWYQQILGQGPKLLIQFQNNGVVDDSQLPKDRFSAERLKGVDSTLKIQPAKLEDSAVYLCASSLSQVGNTEAFFGQGTRLTVV.